The TCR beta chain under discussion was sequenced for a study of T cells after yellow fever vaccination. The authors made TCR cDNA by 5'RACE template switching, adding a universal primer site and UMIs. TCRdb recomputed calls from the 5' RACE reads with MiXCR, one row per CDR3 protein. The sample records about 150,000 distinct CDR3 sequences, under 8% being singletons. Per the germline V gene, CDR1 is ENHRY and CDR2 is SYGVKD. The CDR3 sequence is 13 residues long. V lost 0 bases, J lost 5 bases, and 5 bases lay in between. This clonotype appeared a few times. The receptor was isolated from a man aged 25 to 40 who received the YFV17D yellow fever vaccine. This material consisted of CD4+ T cells sorted from PBMCs, taken 10 days after the yellow fever booster vaccination. The chain employs TRBV10-3 and TRBJ2-1; D gene unclear. CDR3 sequence: CAISESRDNEQFF. The CDR3 DNA is TGTGCCATCAGTGAGTCTAGAGACAATGAGCAGTTCTTC.